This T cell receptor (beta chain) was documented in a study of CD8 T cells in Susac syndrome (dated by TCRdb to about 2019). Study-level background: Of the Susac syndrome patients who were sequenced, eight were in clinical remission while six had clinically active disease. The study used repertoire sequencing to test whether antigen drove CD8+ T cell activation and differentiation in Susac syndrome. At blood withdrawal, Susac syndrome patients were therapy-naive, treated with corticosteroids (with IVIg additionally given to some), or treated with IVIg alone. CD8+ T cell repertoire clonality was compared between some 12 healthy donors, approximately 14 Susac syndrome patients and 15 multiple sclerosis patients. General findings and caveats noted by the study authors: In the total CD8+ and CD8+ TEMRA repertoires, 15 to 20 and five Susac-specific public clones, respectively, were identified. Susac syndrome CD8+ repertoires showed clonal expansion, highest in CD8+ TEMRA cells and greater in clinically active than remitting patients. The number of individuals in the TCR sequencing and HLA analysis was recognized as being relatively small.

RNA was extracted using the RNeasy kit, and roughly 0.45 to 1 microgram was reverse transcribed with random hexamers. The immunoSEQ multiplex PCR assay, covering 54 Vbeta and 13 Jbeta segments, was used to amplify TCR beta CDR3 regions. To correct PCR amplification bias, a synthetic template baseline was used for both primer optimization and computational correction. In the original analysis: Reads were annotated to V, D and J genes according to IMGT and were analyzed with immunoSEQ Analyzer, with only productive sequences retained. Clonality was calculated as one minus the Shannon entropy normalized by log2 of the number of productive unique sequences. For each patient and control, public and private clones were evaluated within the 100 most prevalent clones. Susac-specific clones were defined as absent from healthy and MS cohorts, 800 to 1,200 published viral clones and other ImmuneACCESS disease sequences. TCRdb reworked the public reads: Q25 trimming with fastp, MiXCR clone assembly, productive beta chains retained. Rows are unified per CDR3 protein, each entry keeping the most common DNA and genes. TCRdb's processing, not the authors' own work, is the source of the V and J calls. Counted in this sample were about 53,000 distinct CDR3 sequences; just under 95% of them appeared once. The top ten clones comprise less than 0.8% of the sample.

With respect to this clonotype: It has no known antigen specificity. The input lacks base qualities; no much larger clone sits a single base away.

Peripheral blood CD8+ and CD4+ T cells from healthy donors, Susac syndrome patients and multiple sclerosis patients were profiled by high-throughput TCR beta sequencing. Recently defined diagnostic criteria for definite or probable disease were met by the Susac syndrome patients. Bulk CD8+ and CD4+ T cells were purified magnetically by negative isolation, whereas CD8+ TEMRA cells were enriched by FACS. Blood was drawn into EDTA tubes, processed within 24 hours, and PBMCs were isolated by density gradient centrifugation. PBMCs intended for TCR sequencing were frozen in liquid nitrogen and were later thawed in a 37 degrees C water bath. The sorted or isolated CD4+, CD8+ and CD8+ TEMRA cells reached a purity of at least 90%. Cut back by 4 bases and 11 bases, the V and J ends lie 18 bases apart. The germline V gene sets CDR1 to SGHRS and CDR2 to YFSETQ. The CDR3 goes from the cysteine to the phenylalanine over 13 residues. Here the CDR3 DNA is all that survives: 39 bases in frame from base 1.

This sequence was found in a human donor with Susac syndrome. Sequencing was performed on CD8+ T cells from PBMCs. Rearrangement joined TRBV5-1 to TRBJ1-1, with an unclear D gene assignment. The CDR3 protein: CASSAGSRRGAFF. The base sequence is TGCGCCAGCAGCGCCGGGAGTAGAAGAGGGGCTTTCTTT.